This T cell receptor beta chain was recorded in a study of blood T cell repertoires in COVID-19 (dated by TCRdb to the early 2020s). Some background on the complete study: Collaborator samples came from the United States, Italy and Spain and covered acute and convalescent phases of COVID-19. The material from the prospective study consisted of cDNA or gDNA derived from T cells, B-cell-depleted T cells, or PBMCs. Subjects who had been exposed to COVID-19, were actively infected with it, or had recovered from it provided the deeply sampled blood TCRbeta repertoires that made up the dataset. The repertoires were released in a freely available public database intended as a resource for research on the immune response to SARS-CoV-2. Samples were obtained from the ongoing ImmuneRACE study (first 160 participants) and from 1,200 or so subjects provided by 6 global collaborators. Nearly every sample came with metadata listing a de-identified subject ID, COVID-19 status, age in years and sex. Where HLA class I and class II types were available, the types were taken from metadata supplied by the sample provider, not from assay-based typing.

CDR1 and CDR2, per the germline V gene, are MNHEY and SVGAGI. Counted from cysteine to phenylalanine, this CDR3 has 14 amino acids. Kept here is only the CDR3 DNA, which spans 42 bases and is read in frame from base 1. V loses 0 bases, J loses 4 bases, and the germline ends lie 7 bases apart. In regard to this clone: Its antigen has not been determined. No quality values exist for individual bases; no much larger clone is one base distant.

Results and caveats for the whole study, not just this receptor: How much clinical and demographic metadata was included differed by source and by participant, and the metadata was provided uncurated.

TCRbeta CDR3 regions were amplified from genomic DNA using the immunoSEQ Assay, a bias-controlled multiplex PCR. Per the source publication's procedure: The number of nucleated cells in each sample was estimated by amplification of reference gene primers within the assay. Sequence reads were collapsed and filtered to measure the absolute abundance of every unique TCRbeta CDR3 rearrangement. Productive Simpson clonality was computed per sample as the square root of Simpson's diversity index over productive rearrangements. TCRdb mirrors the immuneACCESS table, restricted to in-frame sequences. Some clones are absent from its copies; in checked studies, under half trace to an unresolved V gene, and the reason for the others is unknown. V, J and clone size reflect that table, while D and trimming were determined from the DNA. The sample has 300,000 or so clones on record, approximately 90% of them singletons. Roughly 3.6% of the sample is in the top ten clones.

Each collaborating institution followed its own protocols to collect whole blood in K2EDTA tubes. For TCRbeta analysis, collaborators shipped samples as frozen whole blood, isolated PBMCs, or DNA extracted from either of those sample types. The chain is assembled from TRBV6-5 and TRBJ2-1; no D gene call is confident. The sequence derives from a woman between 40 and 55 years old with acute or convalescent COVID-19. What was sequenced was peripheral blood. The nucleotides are TGTGCCAGCAGTTACTCGGTCCAGTACAATGAGCAGTTCTTC. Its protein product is CASSYSVQYNEQFF.